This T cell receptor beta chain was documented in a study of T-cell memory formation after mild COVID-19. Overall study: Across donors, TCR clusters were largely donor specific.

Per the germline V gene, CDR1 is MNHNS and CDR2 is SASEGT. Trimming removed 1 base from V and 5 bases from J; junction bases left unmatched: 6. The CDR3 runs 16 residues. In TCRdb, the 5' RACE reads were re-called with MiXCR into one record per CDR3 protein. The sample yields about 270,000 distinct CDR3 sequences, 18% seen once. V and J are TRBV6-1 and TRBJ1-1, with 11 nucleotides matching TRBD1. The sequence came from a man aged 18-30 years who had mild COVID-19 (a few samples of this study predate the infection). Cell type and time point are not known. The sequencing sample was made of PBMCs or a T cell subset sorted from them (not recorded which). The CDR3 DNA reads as TGTGCCAGCAGTGAAGGACCGGGACAGGGGGGTACTGAAGCTTTCTTT. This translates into CASSEGPGQGGTEAFF.